This passage covers 24 T cell receptor beta chains from one sample sequenced in a study of Graves' ophthalmopathy and Graves' hyperthyroidism. CDR3 regions of TCR beta were amplified from RNA transcripts. First-round RT-PCR relied on HTBI primers, and a second-round multiplex PCR came next. TCRdb analysed the multiplex PCR reads with MiXCR anew, one entry per CDR3 protein. Of around 1.1 million distinct CDR3 sequences listed, less than 45% are singletons. The sample taken for sequencing was peripheral blood or thyroid tissue (not recorded which). Receptors originate from an adult man with Graves' hyperthyroidism.

J is TRBJ1-4 and V is TRBV11-2; no reliable D call. This CDR3 has 15 amino acids. CDR1 is SGHAT and CDR2 is FQNNGV in the germline V gene. Trimming left V 2 bases short and J 0 bases short, with 7 bases between. The CDR3 spells CASSLFRTTNEKLFF. The CDR3 coding sequence is TGTGCCAGCAGCTTATTCCGAACAACTAATGAAAAACTGTTTTTT.

There are many counts of this clonotype. This chain links TRBV7-9 with TRBJ2-7; D remains ambiguous. The CDR3 totals 13 residues. Trimming cost V 3 bases and J 2 bases, with 8 bases left between them. CDR1 is SEHNR, CDR2 FQNEAQ, per germline (reference sequence). The CDR3 here is CASSLDRPYEQYF. In nucleotides, the CDR3 is TGTGCCAGCAGCTTGGATCGGCCCTACGAGCAGTACTTC.

The chain combines TRBV20-1 with TRBJ2-5; 9 bases map to TRBD2. V dropped 6 bases and J dropped 1; count of bases not matched to a gene: 3. The CDR3 consists of 13 residues. Germline CDR1 DFQATT, CDR2 SNEGSKA (reference sequence). CDR3 sequence (DNA): TGCAGTGCGGGGACTAGCAGCCAAGAGACCCAGTACTTC. It encodes CSAGTSSQETQYF.

This clonotype has ten or more counts. The chain uses TRBV29-1 and TRBJ1-2, with 9 positions matching TRBD1. Trimming at V came to 7 bases and at J to 7 bases, leaving 10 bases not matched to a gene. CDR1 is SQVTM and CDR2 is ANQGSEA in the germline V gene. CDR3 length: 13 residues. The CDR3 region is CSGGGQGYGGYTF. In nucleotides, the CDR3 is TGCAGCGGCGGGGGACAGGGTTATGGTGGCTACACCTTC.

The chain couples TRBV6-2 or TRBV6-3 to TRBJ2-5; D perhaps matches TRBD1 (6 bases). The CDR3 loop spans 15 amino acids. Germline CDR1 is MNHEY and CDR2 is SVGEGT. The ends were cut back, 6 bases at V and 5 bases at J, with 19 bases in the middle. The CDR3 nucleotides are TGTGCCAGCAGCCCCAACCAACAGGGCGGGGAGACCCAGTACTTC. Translated, it gives CASSPNQQGGETQYF.

There are many counts of this clonotype. The rearrangement joins TRBV10-3 to TRBJ2-2; 7 positions agree with TRBD1. Germline assignment: CDR1 ENHRY and CDR2 SYGVKD. This CDR3 region has 16 residues. J gave up 0 bases and V 1 base, and 2 bases lay outside the gene matches. The CDR3 DNA sequence: TGTGCCATCAGTGAGTTGGGGACAGCGAACACCGGGGAGCTGTTTTTT. Its protein is CAISELGTANTGELFF.

At least ten counts were recorded for this clonotype. V and J are TRBV2 and TRBJ1-5; D remains unclear. The CDR3 runs 14 residues. Germline V CDR1 and CDR2: SNHLY, FYNNEI. V lost 8 bases and J lost 5, with 16 bases in between. The CDR3 loop is CASGRVGGDQPQHF. The CDR3 DNA is TGTGCCAGCGGTAGGGTGGGTGGCGATCAGCCCCAGCATTTT.

The gene calls are TRBV27 and TRBJ1-6, with a tentative D call TRBD1 (5 bases). Germline loops: CDR1 MNHEY, CDR2 SMNVEV (reference sequence). The germline V and J ends were trimmed by 3 bases and 7 bases, with 16 bases remaining between them. This CDR3 contains 16 residues. This chain's CDR3 is CASSFERQGPNSPLHF. Here the CDR3 DNA reads TGTGCCAGCAGTTTTGAGAGGCAGGGACCGAATTCACCCCTCCACTTT.

This clonotype was detected only once. The chain recombines TRBV7-9 with TRBJ1-4; D may be TRBD1 (6 bases). Germline CDR1 SEHNR, CDR2 FQNEAQ (reference sequence). The CDR3 consists of 16 residues. Trimming cost V 5 bases and J 0 bases, with 13 bases left between them. This chain's CDR3 is CASSGHRATTNEKLFF. In DNA, the CDR3 is TGTGCCAGCAGCGGACACAGGGCTACAACTAATGAAAAACTGTTTTTT.

This clonotype was counted at least ten times. The chain links TRBV10-3 to TRBJ1-2; D is uncertain. V was cut by 4 bases and J by 4 bases, with 10 bases left in between. The CDR3 runs 13 residues. Germline CDR1 reads ENHRY; CDR2 reads SYGVKD. CDR3 sequence reads: CAISGEAVYGYTF. CDR3 nucleotides: TGTGCCATCAGTGGTGAAGCAGTCTATGGCTACACCTTC.

The chain uses TRBV20-1 and TRBJ1-4; TRBD1 might be the D (6 bases). The CDR3 totals 13 residues. In germline, CDR1 is DFQATT, CDR2 SNEGSKA (reference sequence). V lost 5 bases and J lost 8, with 15 bases in between. CDR3 nucleotide sequence: TGCAGTGCTGCCACGACAGGACCAGAAAAACTGTTTTTT. This codes for CSAATTGPEKLFF.

The chain combines TRBV10-3 with TRBJ1-1; 7 nucleotides align to TRBD1. Trimming cost V 10 bases and J 0 bases; bases outside gene matches: 11. The CDR3 has 15 amino acids. Germline V gene lookup returns CDR1 ENHRY and CDR2 SYGVKD. CDR3 amino acids: CASRKGDSLNTEAFF. The CDR3 region has the DNA TGTGCCAGCAGGAAGGGGGACAGCTTGAACACTGAAGCTTTCTTT.

This clonotype was counted between two and nine times. This chain uses TRBV7-2 with TRBJ2-7, with 11 bases fitting TRBD1. CDR3 size: 15 residues. The germline gives CDR1 SGHTA, CDR2 FQGNSA. Losses at the gene ends were 6 bases for V and 6 bases for J; bases not matched to a gene: 10. The DNA for the CDR3 is TGTGCCAGCAGGACCGGTTGGACAGGGGGCGGCGAGCAGTACTTC. Its protein is CASRTGWTGGGEQYF.

This clonotype was counted many times. This chain connects TRBV12-3 or TRBV12-4 to TRBJ1-2; D is undetermined. The V end lost 2 bases, the J end lost 7 bases, and 11 bases lay between the germline ends. The CDR3 sequence is 13 residues long. The chain's CDR3 is CASSLRATSGYTF. CDR3 bases: TGTGCCAGCAGTTTACGAGCCACGAGTGGCTACACCTTC.

This clonotype was seen once. CDR3 DNA: TGTGCCACCAGCAGAGACAGGGCCCAGCATTTT. Protein: CATSRDRAQHF. The V gene is TRBV15, the J gene TRBJ1-5; a weak D match, TRBD1 (5 bases). The CDR3 is made up of 11 amino acids. V was clipped by 0 bases and J by 11 bases, with 5 bases between them. Germline V gene lookup returns CDR1 LNHNV and CDR2 YYDKDF (reference sequence).

This clonotype has at least ten counts. CDR3: CASSLVFRHQPQHF. CDR3 DNA: TGTGCCAGCAGCTTAGTATTCCGGCATCAGCCCCAGCATTTT. The chain recombines TRBV7-8 with TRBJ1-5; D unclear. This CDR3 is built from 14 residues. V gave up 1 base and J gave up 5 bases, with 9 bases separating them. Germline values: CDR1 SGHVS, CDR2 FQNEAQ.

The rearrangement links TRBV5-1 to TRBJ1-2; 7 nucleotides align to TRBD1. Germline V CDR1 and CDR2: SGHRS, YFSETQ. With 4 bases clipped from V and 6 bases from J, the junction kept 6 bases outside the gene matches. The length of the CDR3 is 13 residues. CDR3 loop: CASSPGGTDGYTF. The CDR3 region has the DNA TGCGCCAGCAGCCCTGGTGGGACAGATGGCTACACCTTC.

This clonotype was seen a few times. A much bigger clone sits one base away, suggesting this may be a read error. This sequence joins TRBV10-3 and TRBJ2-7, with D tentatively TRBD1 (5 bases). The CDR3 length is 16 residues. V was cut by 2 bases and J by 0 bases, with 14 bases left in between. Germline V CDR1 and CDR2: ENHRY, SYGVKD. CDR3 bases: TGTGCCATCAGTGAGAGGGGCAGGCAAAGCTCCTACGAGCAGTACTTC. Its translation: CAISERGRQSSYEQYF.

The V and J genes are TRBV29-1 and TRBJ1-2, with 9 bases matching TRBD1. Germline values: CDR1 SQVTM, CDR2 ANQGSEA. J gave up 0 bases and V 7 bases, and 12 bases lay outside the gene matches. The CDR3 totals 16 residues. The CDR3 loop reads CSAELQGAATNYGYTF. The CDR3 DNA follows: TGCAGCGCCGAATTACAGGGGGCGGCGACTAACTATGGCTACACCTTC. The full variable domain, completed using reference TRBV29-1 and TRBJ1-2, is SAVISQKPSRDICQRGTSLTIQCQVDSQVTMMFWYRQQPGQSLTLIATANQGSEATYESGFVIDKFPISRPNLTFSTLTVSNMSPEDSSIYLCSAELQGAATNYGYTFGSGTRLTVV.

This clonotype has only a few counts. The chain employs TRBV7-6 and TRBJ2-3, with a possible D match to TRBD2 (7 bases). Germline V gene sequence: CDR1 SGHVS, CDR2 FNYEAQ. Trimming took 5 bases from V and 0 from J, leaving 15 bases between them. The CDR3 runs to 16 residues. CDR3 coding DNA: TGTGCCAGCAGCGCTGCGGGGGCGCCTAGCACAGATACGCAGTATTTT. It codes for CASSAAGAPSTDTQYF.

The genes are TRBV7-2 and TRBJ1-2; 7 positions match TRBD1. Germline V CDR1 and CDR2: SGHTA, FQGNSA. This CDR3 is built from 15 residues. V was clipped by 0 bases and J by 4 bases; unmatched bases: 5. CDR3 bases: TGTGCCAGCAGCTTAGCGACAGGGTGGGGCTATGGCTACACCTTC. It yields the protein CASSLATGWGYGYTF.

This clonotype came up a few times. DNA of the CDR3: TGTGCCAGCAGTTACGCGATACTAGCGCCTTCCTACGAGCAGTACTTC. Translated, it gives CASSYAILAPSYEQYF. The chain carries TRBV6-2 or TRBV6-3 and TRBJ2-7; TRBD2 aligns across 7 bases. Germline values: CDR1 MNHEY, CDR2 SVGEGT. This CDR3 has 16 residues. Losses at the gene ends were 2 bases for V and 1 base for J; bases not matched to a gene: 8.

This CDR3 is CSVERTSTYEQYF. In DNA form, the CDR3 reads TGCAGCGTTGAAAGGACTTCTACCTACGAGCAGTACTTC. This chain uses TRBV29-1 with TRBJ2-7; a possible D gene is TRBD2 (5 bases). Trimming cost V 2 bases and J 2 bases, with 10 bases left between them. The CDR3 extends over 13 amino acids. The germline V gene encodes CDR1 SQVTM and CDR2 ANQGSEA.

Comment on this clonotype: This sequence may be a read error, since a much larger clone differs from it by one base. The chain employs TRBV19 and TRBJ1-5; D possibly corresponds to TRBD1 (5 bases). Trimming cost V 6 bases and J 8 bases, with 20 bases left between them. Germline V gene sequence: CDR1 LNHDA, CDR2 SQIVND (reference sequence). This CDR3 spans 15 amino acids. The CDR3 DNA reads as TGTGCCAGTAGGTTACGGGCCTCCCCAGGGAAGCCCCAGCATTTT. Translating it yields CASRLRASPGKPQHF.